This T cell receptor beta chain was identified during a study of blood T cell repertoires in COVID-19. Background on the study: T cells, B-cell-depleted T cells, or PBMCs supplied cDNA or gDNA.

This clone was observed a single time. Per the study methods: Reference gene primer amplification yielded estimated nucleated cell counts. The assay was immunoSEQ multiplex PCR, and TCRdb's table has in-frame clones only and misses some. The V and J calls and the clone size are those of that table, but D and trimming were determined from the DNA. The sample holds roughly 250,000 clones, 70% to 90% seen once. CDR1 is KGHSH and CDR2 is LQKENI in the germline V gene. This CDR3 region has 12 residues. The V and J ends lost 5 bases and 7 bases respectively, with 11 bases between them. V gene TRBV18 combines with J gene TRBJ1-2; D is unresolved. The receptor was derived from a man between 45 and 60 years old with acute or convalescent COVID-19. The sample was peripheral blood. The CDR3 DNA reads TGTGCCAGCTCAATTGGGCAGGCTGGCTACACCTTC. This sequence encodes CASSIGQAGYTF.